This T cell receptor (beta chain) is drawn from a study of blood T cells in healthy people across ages. A second PCR, run for roughly 7 to 12 cycles, used a sample-barcoded 5' primer plus a J-beta primer mix. MiXCR was run by TCRdb on the 5' RACE reads, yielding one entry per CDR3 protein. The table includes about 1,600,000 distinct CDR3 sequences, approximately 40% detected once. The germline V gene encodes CDR1 MNHNY and CDR2 SVGAGI (reference sequence). V shed 2 bases and J shed 0 bases, with 11 bases lying between them. This CDR3 is built from 17 residues. V gene TRBV6-6 combines with J gene TRBJ1-6; D unresolved. Sequenced input: blood. The TCR was taken from a young woman in good health. The CDR3 spells CASSYGSGSSYNSPLHF. CDR3 bases: TGTGCCAGCAGTTACGGGTCGGGGAGCTCCTATAATTCACCCCTCCACTTT.